Detailed here is one T cell receptor (beta chain). Antigen specificity is unknown. Collection occurred without any documented infections or immune events in donors. Sequencing was performed with immunoSEQ multiplex PCR; in TCRdb, only in-frame clones are kept and a portion is missing. The repertoire holds fewer than 130,000 clones, 80% to 90% seen once, with approximately 16% in the top ten. This specimen belongs to a study of identifying expanded T cells in peripheral blood. Findings and limits, study-wide: Across healthy donors, higher total template counts meant significantly greater two-week count variance. Differentially abundant clones: roughly 1.3 between replicates, around 17 at 2 to 3 weeks, less than 20 at four.

V lost 3 bases and J 6 bases, leaving 12 bases between the germline ends. This CDR3 contains 13 residues. From germline, CDR1 is SGHTS and CDR2 YDEGEE. The chain recombines TRBV5-8 with TRBJ1-2; D is ambiguous. The clonotype comes from a person aged 18 to 75 in good health. Sequencing used blood. The CDR3 sequence: CASSWSAGDGYTF. The CDR3 nucleotides are TGTGCCAGCAGCTGGAGTGCGGGCGATGGCTACACCTTC.